These 22 T cell receptor beta chains came from one sample sequenced in a study of blood T cell repertoires in COVID-19 (dated by TCRdb to about 2020). Receptor libraries were prepared by the immunoSEQ multiplex PCR assay. TCRdb holds this immuneACCESS table with in-frame rearrangements only. Some clones are missing; in checked studies, unresolved V genes explain under half, and the rest has no known cause. This sample gives about 86,000 clones in total; over 80% of them show up just once. 3% to 3.5% of the sample goes to the ten largest clones. The sample was peripheral blood. The receptor set was obtained from a man in his fifties with acute or convalescent COVID-19.

V is TRBV4-1 and J is TRBJ2-1; 7 bases are shared with TRBD2. From germline, CDR1 is MGHRA and CDR2 YSYEKL. This CDR3 is built from 15 residues. The J segment lost 2 bases and the V segment lost 0 bases, leaving 1 base of the junction unmatched. The chain's CDR3 is CASSQESGTYNEQFF. CDR3 bases: TGCGCCAGCAGCCAAGAGAGCGGGACCTACAATGAGCAGTTCTTC.

The chain has TRBV5-4 and TRBJ1-5, with D possibly matching TRBD1 (6 bases). CDR3 length: 15 residues. V was cut by 0 bases and J by 2 bases, with 9 bases left in between. Germline lookup yields CDR1 SGHNT and CDR2 YYREEE (reference sequence). The CDR3 is CASSLEPGGNQPQHF. Here the CDR3 DNA reads TGTGCCAGCAGCTTGGAACCAGGGGGCAATCAGCCCCAGCATTTT.

V is TRBV4-3 and J is TRBJ1-4; D not certain. V was pared by 3 bases and J by 4 bases, with 9 bases between. The V gene's germline CDR1 is LGHNA and CDR2 YSLEER. The length of the CDR3 is 14 residues. Here the CDR3 reads CASSQGGVNEKLFF. The DNA of the CDR3 is TGCGCCAGCAGCCAGGGCGGGGTTAATGAAAAACTGTTTTTT.

This clone was counted only a few times. The chain couples TRBV7-3 to TRBJ1-6; 8 positions agree with TRBD1. V lost 5 bases to trimming and J lost 9 bases; unmatched junction nucleotides: 3. Per the germline V gene, CDR1 is SGHTA and CDR2 is FQGTGA. This CDR3 spans 13 amino acids. The CDR3 is CASSGGQGSPLHF. DNA of the CDR3: TGTGCCAGCAGCGGAGGACAGGGTTCACCCCTCCACTTT. The full variable domain, completed using reference TRBV7-3 and TRBJ1-6, is GAGVSQTPSNKVTEKGKYVELRCDPISGHTALYWYRQSLGQGPEFLIYFQGTGAADDSGLPNDRFFAVRPEGSVSTLKIQRTERGDSAVYLCASSGGQGSPLHFGNGTRLTVT.

The V gene is TRBV12-3 or TRBV12-4, the J gene TRBJ2-7, with 8 bases lining up with TRBD1. The CDR3 loop spans 13 amino acids. V was clipped by 7 bases and J by 0 bases; unmatched bases: 2. CDR3 DNA sequence: TGTGCCAGCAAAGACAGGGGCTCCTACGAGCAGTACTTC. Translating gives CASKDRGSYEQYF.

This rearrangement joins TRBV12-5 to TRBJ2-7, with TRBD2 matching 8 bases. The CDR3 extends over 13 amino acids. CDR1 LGHNT and CDR2 FRNRAP come from the germline V gene. The V and J ends lost 5 bases and 3 bases, in that order; junction bases with no gene match: 3. Here the CDR3 DNA reads TGTGCTAGTGGTCAGGCGGGGGGCTACGAGCAGTACTTC. This gives the protein CASGQAGGYEQYF.

By share of the sample, this clone is medium-sized. J is TRBJ2-3 and V is TRBV5-1; 13 bases fit TRBD2. The V gene's germline CDR1 is SGHRS and CDR2 YFSETQ. With V trimmed by 0 bases and J by 5 bases, 6 bases remained unmatched. The CDR3 length is 17 residues. The DNA of the CDR3 is TGCGCCAGCAGCTTGGACGGGACTAGCGGGACGATAGATACGCAGTATTTT. This codes for CASSLDGTSGTIDTQYF.

The chain joins TRBV10-3 to TRBJ2-3; D not resolved. In germline, CDR1 is ENHRY, CDR2 SYGVKD. Trimming shortened V by 4 bases and J by 0 bases, and 2 bases separated the two germline ends. The CDR3 contains 12 residues. The CDR3 coding sequence is TGTGCCATCAGTGCTAGCACAGATACGCAGTATTTT. Its translation is CAISASTDTQYF.

The chain uses TRBV19 and TRBJ2-1; 7 nucleotides agree with TRBD2. Losses at the gene ends were 7 bases for V and 8 bases for J; bases not matched to a gene: 11. The CDR3 has 14 amino acids. CDR1 is LNHDA, CDR2 SQIVND, per germline (reference sequence). The CDR3 region is CASKPGTIVYEQFF. DNA for the CDR3: TGTGCCAGTAAACCGGGGACTATTGTATATGAGCAGTTCTTC.

The V and J genes are TRBV4-2 and TRBJ2-7; no definite D call. The CDR3 loop spans 13 amino acids. Germline V gene data show CDR1 as LGHNA and CDR2 as YNFKEQ. Between the trimmed V and J ends, which lost 0 bases and 4 bases, there was a span of 7 bases. In DNA, the CDR3 is TGTGCCAGCAGCCAAGATCTTGAGTACGAGCAGTACTTC. It codes for CASSQDLEYEQYF.

The chain joins TRBV12-3 or TRBV12-4 to TRBJ2-7; possible D gene TRBD1, 5 bases. The ends were cut back, 2 bases at V and 3 bases at J, with 8 bases in the middle. The CDR3 covers 13 residues. The CDR3 is CASSLTQGYEQYF. The CDR3 DNA is TGTGCCAGCAGTTTAACTCAGGGCTACGAGCAGTACTTC.

The chain couples TRBV7-6 to TRBJ2-3; no clear D. The V and J ends lost 2 bases and 7 bases respectively, with 7 bases between them. The CDR3 runs to 12 residues. Germline V lookup: CDR1 SGHVS, CDR2 FNYEAQ. This CDR3 is CASSLIANTQYF. In nucleotides, the CDR3 is TGTGCCAGCAGCTTAATTGCGAATACGCAGTATTTT.

The chain has TRBV28 and TRBJ2-5; 7 nucleotides line up with TRBD1. Germline-derived CDR1 and CDR2 are MDHEN and SYDVKM. The V and J ends lost 5 bases and 4 bases, in that order; junction bases with no gene match: 7. The CDR3 is 14 amino acids. The CDR3 sequence: CASSPDRPGETQYF. The CDR3 nucleotides read TGTGCCAGCAGTCCGGACAGGCCGGGAGAGACCCAGTACTTC. The full variable domain, completed using reference TRBV28 and TRBJ2-5, is DVKVTQSSRYLVKRTGEKVFLECVQDMDHENMFWYRQDPGLGLRLIYFSYDVKMKEKGDIPEGYSVSREKKERFSLILESASTNQTSMYLCASSPDRPGETQYFGPGTRLLVL.

The chain carries TRBV6-5 and TRBJ1-4; D is perhaps TRBD1 (5 bases). This CDR3 contains 15 residues. Germline V gene data show CDR1 as MNHEY and CDR2 as SVGAGI. V gave up 7 bases and J gave up 0 bases, with 12 bases separating them. CDR3 nucleotides: TGTGCCAGCAACTCAGGGATTACAACTAATGAAAAACTGTTTTTT. Amino acids: CASNSGITTNEKLFF.

V usage is TRBV6-6 and J usage is TRBJ1-1; 8 positions agree with TRBD1. CDR3 length equals 16 residues. With V trimmed by 2 bases and J by 4 bases, 9 bases remained unmatched. The germline CDR1 and CDR2 sequences are MNHNY and SVGAGI (reference sequence). CDR3 coding DNA: TGTGCCAGCAGTTACGGCGGACAGGGCGGGAGCACTGAAGCTTTCTTT. Protein product: CASSYGGQGGSTEAFF.

The chain has TRBV5-1 and TRBJ2-1; tentative D call: TRBD2 (6 bases). V lost 4 bases and J 5 bases, leaving 13 bases between the germline ends. The length of the CDR3 is 14 residues. Germline CDR1 reads SGHRS; CDR2 reads YFSETQ. This CDR3 is CASSPSGFNNEQFF. The CDR3 DNA reads as TGCGCCAGCAGCCCGAGCGGGTTTAACAATGAGCAGTTCTTC.

V is TRBV7-2 and J is TRBJ1-4; 8 positions agree with TRBD1. Germline V CDR1 and CDR2: SGHTA, FQGNSA. V lost 4 bases and J lost 3; bases outside the gene matches: 4. CDR3 length: 15 amino acids. CDR3 in DNA: TGTGCCAGCAGCTCCCAGGGGGCAGCTAATGAAAAACTGTTTTTT. Amino acids: CASSSQGAANEKLFF.

The rearrangement links TRBV5-1 to TRBJ2-3; D gene ambiguous. CDR1 and CDR2 (germline): SGHRS, YFSETQ. V lost 1 base, J lost 2 bases, and 5 bases lay in between. This CDR3 contains 13 residues. CDR3 coding DNA: TGCGCCAGCAGCTTGTCGGTCACAGATACGCAGTATTTT. This translates into CASSLSVTDTQYF.

The J gene is TRBJ2-3, the V gene TRBV5-5; D might be TRBD2 (6 bases). V gave up 0 bases and J gave up 1 base, with 9 bases separating them. Germline CDR1 reads SGHKS; CDR2 reads YYEKEE (reference sequence). The length of the CDR3 is 15 residues. This CDR3 reads CASSLAGVGTDTQYF. The CDR3 coding sequence is TGTGCCAGCAGCTTGGCGGGAGTGGGCACAGATACGCAGTATTTT.

CDR3 DNA sequence: TGTGCCAGCAGTTTCAGCGGCCCAAAGGCGCAGTTCTTC. It yields the protein CASSFSGPKAQFF. This chain links TRBV28 with TRBJ2-1; weak D call: TRBD2 (5 bases). Trimming pared 3 bases from V and 12 bases from J, leaving 15 bases between. CDR1 MDHEN and CDR2 SYDVKM come from the germline V gene. The CDR3 length is 13 residues.

V usage is TRBV3-1 (or the pseudogene TRBV3-2) and J usage is TRBJ2-5; D gene uncertain. Trimming removed 3 bases from V and 6 bases from J, with 26 bases in between. The CDR3 runs 18 residues. Germline CDR1 LGHDT, CDR2 YNNKEL (reference sequence). CDR3 sequence (DNA): TGTGCCAGCAGCCAGGGCCGGTTTATTTGTTGTATCAGAAAGACCCAGTACTTC. The encoded protein is CASSQGRFICCIRKTQYF.

This clone appeared a single time. V usage is TRBV19 and J usage is TRBJ1-4; D remains unclear. Germline loops: CDR1 LNHDA, CDR2 SQIVND (reference sequence). The CDR3 is made up of 15 amino acids. Between the trimmed V and J ends, which lost 10 bases and 0 bases, there was a span of 15 bases. This chain's CDR3 is CATKNLPTTNEKLFF. CDR3 DNA sequence: TGTGCCACTAAGAACCTACCAACAACTAATGAAAAACTGTTTTTT.